This TCR beta chain appears in the sequencing data of a study of blood T cell repertoires in COVID-19. About the study: Samples representing acute and convalescent COVID-19 were sourced from the United States, Italy and Spain. T cells, B-cell-depleted T cells, or PBMCs supplied cDNA or gDNA.

Trimming took 4 bases from V and 3 from J; bases not matched to a gene: 26. The CDR3 consists of 23 residues. CDR1 and CDR2 (germline): SGHRS, YFSETQ. In the authors' workflow: Counts of nucleated cells, estimated from reference gene primer amplification, were obtained. The data were produced by immunoSEQ multiplex PCR, yet TCRdb's version contains in-frame clones alone and is incomplete. From that table come the V and J calls and clone size; the DNA was used to work out D and trimming. The sample includes tens of thousands of clones, about 74% seen only once; the top ten take over 40%. The TCR comes from a human donor in a cohort sampled during active COVID-19. This chain links TRBV5-1 with TRBJ2-7; 15 nucleotides line up with TRBD2. Sequenced material: peripheral blood. CDR3 bases: TGCGCCAGCAGCGGGGGGGACACGTTGGGGTCGGGACTAGCGGGAGGATTAGTCTACGAGCAGTACTTC. Its translation is CASSGGDTLGSGLAGGLVYEQYF.